This T cell receptor (beta chain) was captured by sequencing in a study of blood T cells in healthy people across ages (dated by TCRdb to between 2014 and 2017). Describing the broader study: In model experiments, template switching captured about one uniquely barcoded TCR beta cDNA molecule for every two T cells. Using deep sequencing normalized with unique cDNA molecular identifiers, the study measured how TCR beta repertoire diversity changes with age. Donors were grouped into four age groups: young (average roughly 16 years), middle-aged (roughly 38), aged (62) and long-lived (approximately 82). To avoid experimental bias, donors of different ages were distributed randomly across sequencing lanes. Two additional independent replicas of 1 million unique cDNA reads from the same blood draw were analyzed for two donors (one aged 18 to 30 and one aged 80 or older).

The library was produced with 5' RACE. Sequencing used an Illumina HiSeq 2500. A second PCR of about 6 to 12 cycles was run with a J-beta primer mix and a sample-barcoded 5' primer. A template-switch 5' adaptor carrying 12 random nucleotides introduced a unique molecular identifier onto each TCR beta cDNA molecule. Each sample yielded at least 3 million CDR3-containing paired-end reads. First-strand cDNA synthesis was performed from all RNA using the Mint cDNA synthesis kit, with priming by a TRBC-specific oligonucleotide. Following uracil-DNA glycosylase treatment, a first 18-cycle PCR with universal primers M1SS and BC2_uni_R was performed on all cDNA. The authors' analysis ran thus. Normalization of each sample was performed by random selection of 1 million high-quality reads, each carrying a distinct molecular identifier. Reads sharing molecular identifiers were discarded rather than binned into consensus sequences. MiTCR, set to a Q25 quality threshold and the strictest error-elimination algorithm, was used for CDR3 identification, clonotype clustering and error correction. A nonparametric unseen species model with Euler transformation was used to estimate lower-bound total TCR beta diversity. TCRdb cleaned the public reads at Q25 with fastp, built clones with MiXCR and kept in-frame beta chains. CDR3 protein duplicates are merged, each entry listing the most common genes and DNA. Here the V and J calls rest on TCRdb's processing, not on the authors' analysis. Here the sample has 700,000 to 850,000 distinct CDR3 sequences; about 55% occur a single time. Together, the top ten hold approximately 40% of the sample.

The paper as a whole reports these results and caveats: The long-lived group showed more naive CD4+ T cells, fewer expanded clones and increased TCR diversity than the aged group, suggesting age selection. Because donor CMV infection status was unknown, age-related changes in expanded clonotypes were potentially confounded. Estimates of total diversity based on one million sequenced T cells were considered lower bounds and underestimates. Since profiling was done on bulk unsorted PBMCs, naive and antigen-experienced compartments could not be conclusively compared. A strong correlation was found between observed TCR beta diversity and the percentage of naive T cells measured by flow cytometry. As age increased, observed TCR beta diversity per million T cells dropped in a roughly linear way, and a significant reduction was already evident by age about 40.

Donors were under 40 systemically healthy Caucasian individuals from Russia aged about 6 to 100 years. About 9.1 milliliters of peripheral blood were collected from each donor into EDTA-treated Vacutainer tubes. Ficoll-Paque density-gradient centrifugation was used to isolate PBMCs, with at least 7 million per sample. Trizol reagent was used to extract total RNA from the PBMCs, yielding at least 6 micrograms per sample. The percentages of naive CD45RAhigh/CD27high T cells were determined by flow cytometry on a PBMC aliquot from every donor. This clonotype occurred a few times. The antigen it binds to is not known. Nothing much larger sits one base from this clone, and base qualities are not available. The cysteine opens and the phenylalanine closes a CDR3 of 13 amino acids. The DNA shown is the 39-base CDR3, in frame from base 1. In the germline V gene, CDR1 corresponds to SGHVS and CDR2 to FNYEAQ. V is clipped by 5 bases and J by 3 bases, and the sequence between their germline boundaries is 11 bases long.

The sequenced sample was blood. This clonotype was obtained from a man of 80 years or more in good health. The chain uses TRBV7-6 and TRBJ2-7; the D gene is perhaps TRBD1, from 6 matching bases. The CDR3 protein: CASSRDTYYEQYF. The DNA reads TGTGCCAGCAGCCGGGACACTTACTACGAGCAGTACTTC. The reference TRBV7-6 and TRBJ2-7 proteins fill in what lies around the CDR3, so the full variable domain reads GAGVSQSPRYKVTKRGQDVALRCDPISGHVSLYWYRQALGQGPEFLTYFNYEAQQDKSGLPNDRFSAERPEGSISTLTIQRTEQRDSAMYRCASSRDTYYEQYFGPGTRLTVT.